The present T cell receptor beta chain was sequenced within a study of CD8 T cells in ankylosing spondylitis. TCRdb fed the 5' RACE reads into MiXCR, producing one record per CDR3 protein. Of 300,000 to 350,000 distinct CDR3 sequences listed, roughly 20% were seen once; the top ten hold about 3.5%. There are a few counts of this clonotype. What it binds is not known. Study findings and constraints: Disease-linked clones bore a CD8+ phenotype, appearing relatively rarely in peripheral blood. Clones tied to disease were said to be significantly enriched in matched ankylosing spondylitis synovial fluid. A motif of roughly 8 highly homologous TCR beta variants was seen as apparently characteristic of ankylosing spondylitis blood.

From germline, CDR1 is LGHDT and CDR2 YNNKEL (reference sequence). This CDR3 spans 14 amino acids. The V end was cut by 5 bases, the J end by 2 bases, with 13 bases between. This receptor was obtained from a female donor with ankylosing spondylitis or in good health (not recorded which). Sequencing used blood, either unsorted or a sorted T cell fraction (not recorded which). The gene calls are TRBV3-1 and TRBJ2-7; D is unresolved. The CDR3 DNA reads as TGTGCCAGCAGCTTCAGAAGGATCACCTACGAGCAGTACTTC. Its translation is CASSFRRITYEQYF.